The present entry profiles one T cell receptor (beta chain) with its context. Some clones are missing from TCRdb's copy, which holds only in-frame ones; the method was immunoSEQ multiplex PCR. The table shows around 300,000 clones, with approximately 88% occurring only once. These data originate in a study of blood T cell repertoires in COVID-19. In assigning cohorts, the study relied on participant-reported clinical history. Germline V gene lookup returns CDR1 ENHRY and CDR2 SYGVKD. This CDR3 spans 18 amino acids. Losses at the gene ends were 4 bases for V and 5 bases for J; bases not matched to a gene: 11.

The rearrangement uses TRBV10-3 and TRBJ2-3; 14 nucleotides line up with TRBD2. The receptor comes from a woman in her thirties or forties who had recovered from COVID-19. Sequenced material: PBMCs or T cells enriched from blood (not recorded which). CDR3: CAISANPGLAGEVDTQYF. The CDR3 coding sequence is TGTGCCATCAGTGCCAACCCGGGACTAGCGGGAGAGGTAGATACGCAGTATTTT.